This T cell receptor (beta chain) came from a study of identical twins. Study findings and constraints: For out-of-frame beta sequences, excess twin sharing was weaker. Possibly, invariant MAIT and iNKT cells partly confounded zero-insertion analyses.

TCRdb called the 5' RACE reads again in MiXCR, with one record for every CDR3 protein. The profile covers around 160,000 distinct CDR3 sequences, with around 3.5% appearing a single time and 8.1% taken by the ten largest. This clonotype was picked up a small number of times. Its target is unknown. CDR3 length: 14 amino acids. Trimming at V came to 5 bases and at J to 3 bases, leaving 4 bases not matched to a gene. Per the germline V gene, CDR1 is DFQATT and CDR2 is SNEGSKA (reference sequence). This rearrangement joins TRBV20-1 to TRBJ2-1; 10 nucleotides match TRBD2. The receptor was derived from a man younger than 35 in good health. Sequenced material: memory T cells sorted from blood. The CDR3 DNA is TGCAGTGCTCGAGCGGGAGGGCGCTACAATGAGCAGTTCTTC. Translation gives CSARAGGRYNEQFF.